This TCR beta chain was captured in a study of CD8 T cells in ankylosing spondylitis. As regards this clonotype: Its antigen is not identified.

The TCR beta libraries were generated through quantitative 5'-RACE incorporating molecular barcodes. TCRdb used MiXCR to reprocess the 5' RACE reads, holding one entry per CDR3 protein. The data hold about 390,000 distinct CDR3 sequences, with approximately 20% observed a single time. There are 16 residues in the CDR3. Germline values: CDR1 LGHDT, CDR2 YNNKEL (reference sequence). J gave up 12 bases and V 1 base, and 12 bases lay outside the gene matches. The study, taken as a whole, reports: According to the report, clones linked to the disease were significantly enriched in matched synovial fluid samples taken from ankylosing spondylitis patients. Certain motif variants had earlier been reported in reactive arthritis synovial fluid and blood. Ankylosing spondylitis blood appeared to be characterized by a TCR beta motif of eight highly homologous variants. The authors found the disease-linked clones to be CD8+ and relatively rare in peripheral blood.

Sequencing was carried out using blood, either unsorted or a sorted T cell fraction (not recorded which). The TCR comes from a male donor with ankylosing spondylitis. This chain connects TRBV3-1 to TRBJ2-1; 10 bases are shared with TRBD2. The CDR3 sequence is CASSQGTSGTLARQFF. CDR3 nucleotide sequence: TGTGCCAGCAGCCAAGGTACTAGCGGGACTCTGGCCCGGCAGTTCTTC.